The sequence of this T cell receptor (beta chain) was determined in a study of T cells after yellow fever vaccination. Concerning this clonotype itself: Germline and junction disagree at one end, which may indicate a read error.

MiXCR, run by TCRdb on the 5' RACE reads, gives a single entry per CDR3 protein. The sample has 500,000 to 550,000 distinct CDR3 sequences; roughly 22% are singletons. The TCR originated in a man between 18 and 35 years old who received the YFV17D yellow fever vaccine. This specimen consisted of PBMCs, obtained more than 20 days after the first yellow fever vaccination.

The CDR3 protein is CASSFLTVQETQYF. The CDR3 DNA reads as TGTGCTAGCAGCTTCTTGACCGTCCAAGAGACCCAGTACTTC. The rearrangement uses TRBV7-7 and TRBJ2-5; D uncertain. The CDR3 has 14 residues. Germline V gives CDR1 SSHAT, CDR2 FNYEAQ (reference sequence).